The 19 T cell receptor beta chains reported below all come from one sample, sequenced in a study of cytomegalovirus exposure and HLA in healthy donors. PCR employed 60 Vbeta and 13 Jbeta primers. Profiling relied on immunoSEQ multiplex PCR, and the TCRdb table lists in-frame clones only, not all of them. This sample has 150,000 to 200,000 clones, with roughly 75% found just once. Sequenced: PBMCs. These receptors were taken from a man aged 18 to 29 in good health and CMV-seropositive.

The chain is built from TRBV9 and TRBJ2-5; the match to TRBD2 covers 7 bases. Unmatched junction bases numbered 19, after V lost 6 bases and J lost 5 bases. Germline CDR1 SGDLS, CDR2 YYNGEE. This CDR3 has 17 amino acids. CDR3 protein: CASNGGSGEGRYETQYF. CDR3 DNA sequence: TGTGCCAGCAACGGAGGGTCGGGGGAGGGCCGGTATGAGACCCAGTACTTC.

The rearrangement joins TRBV4-1 to TRBJ2-3, with D possibly matching TRBD1 (6 bases). Germline CDR1 and CDR2: MGHRA and YSYEKL. The V end was cut by 5 bases, the J end by 3 bases, with 21 bases between. This CDR3 region has 17 residues. The CDR3 bases are TGCGCCAGCAGCTCGCAGGGACACTTGACGGGAACAGATACGCAGTATTTT. Its translation is CASSSQGHLTGTDTQYF.

The genes are TRBV4-2 and TRBJ2-1, with 9 bases identical to TRBD2. This CDR3 region has 16 residues. Losses at the gene ends were 2 bases for V and 3 bases for J; bases not matched to a gene: 5. Germline lookup yields CDR1 LGHNA and CDR2 YNFKEQ. The CDR3 sequence is CASSQLSGGGYNEQFF. In nucleotides, the CDR3 is TGTGCCAGCAGCCAACTTAGCGGGGGCGGCTACAATGAGCAGTTCTTC.

The V gene is TRBV7-9, the J gene TRBJ2-1, with unresolved D. The CDR3 runs 15 residues. V lost 7 bases to trimming and J lost 1 base, with 14 bases between them. Germline V lookup: CDR1 SEHNR, CDR2 FQNEAQ (reference sequence). The CDR3 sequence: CASTFEASSYNEQFF. CDR3 bases: TGTGCCAGCACTTTCGAGGCGTCTTCCTACAATGAGCAGTTCTTC.

The chain employs TRBV5-1 and TRBJ1-4, with D unclear. The ends were cut back, 3 bases at V and 7 bases at J, with 13 bases in the middle. Germline lookup yields CDR1 SGHRS and CDR2 YFSETQ. The CDR3 is made up of 14 amino acids. CDR3 sequence: CASSSRGSGEKLFF. The CDR3 DNA is TGCGCCAGCAGCTCCAGAGGGAGTGGTGAAAAACTGTTTTTT.

This clone showed up just once. The chain uses TRBV15 and TRBJ2-3, with 14 nucleotides matching TRBD2. In germline, CDR1 is LNHNV, CDR2 YYDKDF (reference sequence). This CDR3 has 21 amino acids. After removal of 2 bases from V and 1 base from J, the junction contained 14 bases not matched to a gene. The CDR3 region is CATSRLGRSGLAGVGTDTQYF. The DNA of the CDR3 is TGTGCCACCAGCAGATTAGGGCGATCGGGACTAGCGGGAGTAGGCACAGATACGCAGTATTTT. The variable domain in full, with the rest retrieved from reference TRBV15 and TRBJ2-3, is DAMVIQNPRYQVTQFGKPVTLSCSQTLNHNVMYWYQQKSSQAPKLLFHYYDKDFNNEADTPDNFQSRRPNTSFCFLDIRSPGLGDTAMYLCATSRLGRSGLAGVGTDTQYFGPGTRLTVL.

The chain carries TRBV5-1 and TRBJ2-7; perhaps TRBD1 as D (5 bases). With 2 bases removed from V and 0 bases from J, the gap between germline ends came to 9 bases. The CDR3 spans 14 residues. CDR1 is SGHRS and CDR2 is YFSETQ in the germline V gene. CDR3 in amino acids: CASSLQASSYEQYF. In DNA form, the CDR3 reads TGCGCCAGCAGCTTACAGGCTAGCTCCTACGAGCAGTACTTC.

The chain employs TRBV29-1 and TRBJ2-1; D possibly corresponds to TRBD2 (6 bases). The CDR3 is made up of 14 amino acids. The V end lost 2 bases, the J end lost 6 bases, and 14 bases lay between the germline ends. CDR1 is SQVTM, CDR2 ANQGSEA, per germline. The CDR3 spells CSVERRGLLNEQFF. The CDR3 DNA is TGCAGCGTTGAACGGCGGGGACTTCTCAATGAGCAGTTCTTC.

Only one count was recorded for this clone. V usage is TRBV6-1 and J usage is TRBJ2-3, with TRBD1 matching over 8 bases. V lost 8 bases and J lost 4; bases outside the gene matches: 5. This CDR3 contains 13 residues. In germline, CDR1 is MNHNS, CDR2 SASEGT. The CDR3 loop is CASGEQGADTQYF. The DNA for the CDR3 is TGTGCCAGCGGAGAACAGGGGGCAGATACGCAGTATTTT.

V gene TRBV29-1 combines with J gene TRBJ1-4; TRBD1 is a possible D gene (5 bases). This CDR3 has 13 residues. The germline gives CDR1 SQVTM, CDR2 ANQGSEA. V was trimmed by 6 bases and J by 5 bases, leaving 13 bases between them. The CDR3 reads CSVGGRNNEKLFF. The CDR3 coding sequence is TGCAGCGTGGGGGGACGGAACAATGAAAAACTGTTTTTT.

The CDR3 here is CATAGGAGGANVLTF. The CDR3 coding sequence is TGTGCCACCGCCGGGGGGGCGGGTGGGGCCAACGTCCTGACTTTC. The V call is TRBV28, the J call TRBJ2-6; 8 nucleotides line up with TRBD2. The germline gives CDR1 MDHEN, CDR2 SYDVKM. The CDR3 consists of 15 residues. J was trimmed by 3 bases and V by 10 bases; bases with no gene match: 8.

In its sample, this clone was seen a few times. The V call is TRBV18, the J call TRBJ1-1; TRBD1 matches 7 bases. The CDR3 length is 13 residues. Trimming at V came to 6 bases and at J to 5 bases, leaving 6 bases not matched to a gene. Germline CDR1 reads KGHSH; CDR2 reads LQKENI. CDR3: CASSTGVRTEAFF. In DNA form, the CDR3 reads TGTGCCAGCTCTACAGGGGTGAGGACTGAAGCTTTCTTT.

This clone was detected only a few times. The chain carries TRBV30 and TRBJ2-2; 7 positions match TRBD1. Trimming took 5 bases from V and 7 from J; bases not matched to a gene: 10. The CDR3 runs 14 residues. The germline V gene encodes CDR1 GTSNPN and CDR2 SVGIG (reference sequence). The chain's CDR3 is CAWSTGVADGELFF. DNA for the CDR3: TGTGCCTGGTCAACAGGGGTAGCAGACGGGGAGCTGTTTTTT.

This clone was counted between two and nine times. This rearrangement joins TRBV6-1 to TRBJ1-2; D gene ambiguous. The CDR3 contains 15 residues. From germline, CDR1 is MNHNS and CDR2 SASEGT. Trimming stripped 3 bases from V and 3 bases from J, with 14 bases between. CDR3 coding DNA: TGTGCCAGCAGTGATCCGGCAGGTCTTGACTATGGCTACACCTTC. Translation gives CASSDPAGLDYGYTF.

The chain combines TRBV15 with TRBJ2-1; perhaps TRBD2 as D (5 bases). CDR1 and CDR2 from the germline V gene are LNHNV and YYDKDF (reference sequence). The V gene lost 1 base and the J gene lost 4 bases, with 14 bases spanning the gap. This CDR3 spans 16 amino acids. CDR3 residues: CATSRGGISPYNEQFF. DNA for the CDR3: TGTGCCACCAGCAGAGGAGGGATTTCCCCTTACAATGAGCAGTTCTTC.

The chain links TRBV4-1 to TRBJ2-7, with 8 bases aligning to TRBD2. V was clipped by 4 bases and J by 3 bases; unmatched bases: 8. Germline CDR1 is MGHRA and CDR2 is YSYEKL. CDR3 length: 15 amino acids. The DNA of the CDR3 is TGCGCCAGCAGCCTTACTGCGGGAGGATACTACGAGCAGTACTTC. Protein sequence: CASSLTAGGYYEQYF.

This chain joins TRBV30 and TRBJ2-7; D is undetermined. CDR1 GTSNPN and CDR2 SVGIG come from the germline V gene (reference sequence). The germline V and J ends were trimmed by 2 bases and 7 bases, with 12 bases remaining between them. The CDR3 runs 12 residues. CDR3 DNA: TGTGCCTGGAGTCCCTCTCCGCGGGAGCAGTACTTC. It is translated as CAWSPSPREQYF.

V is TRBV28 and J is TRBJ2-3; the D gene is possibly TRBD2 (5 bases). CDR3 length: 14 amino acids. Trimming shortened V by 5 bases and J by 3 bases, and 12 bases separated the two germline ends. Looked up from germline, CDR1 is MDHEN and CDR2 is SYDVKM. This chain's CDR3 is CASSTGPGTDTQYF. CDR3 nucleotides: TGTGCCAGCAGTACCGGGCCGGGGACAGATACGCAGTATTTT. The entire variable domain, with the rest obtained from reference TRBV28 and TRBJ2-3, is as follows: DVKVTQSSRYLVKRTGEKVFLECVQDMDHENMFWYRQDPGLGLRLIYFSYDVKMKEKGDIPEGYSVSREKKERFSLILESASTNQTSMYLCASSTGPGTDTQYFGPGTRLTVL.

The J gene is TRBJ2-7, the V gene TRBV15, with unresolved D. This CDR3 contains 12 residues. V lost 1 base, J lost 7 bases, and 8 bases lay in between. Germline CDR1 reads LNHNV; CDR2 reads YYDKDF (reference sequence). The DNA for the CDR3 is TGTGCCACCAGCAGAGGGCCTTATGAGCAGTACTTC. Translation: CATSRGPYEQYF.